This TCR beta chain came from a study of cytotoxic CD8 clonotypes in ibrutinib-treated CLL. For TCR beta libraries, roughly 2.2 micrograms of genomic DNA were obtained from cryopreserved PBMCs. TCRdb's table, derived via immunoSEQ multiplex PCR, lists solely in-frame clones and lacks some. The repertoire includes roughly 30,000 clones, about 78% of them detected once, and 51% sits in the top ten. Per the germline V gene, CDR1 is ENHRY and CDR2 is SYGVKD. V was clipped by 4 bases and J by 2 bases; unmatched bases: 0. The CDR3 contains 13 residues. The sequence came from a human donor with chronic lymphocytic leukemia. The sample in question was PBMCs, obtained after 36 months of ibrutinib treatment. The chain joins TRBV10-3 to TRBJ2-7, with 9 bases aligning to TRBD1. CDR3 region: CAISGQGAYEQYF. The CDR3 DNA reads as TGTGCCATCAGTGGACAGGGGGCCTACGAGCAGTACTTC.